The 12 T cell receptor beta chains presented below share a single source sample, sequenced in a study of CD8 T cells in ankylosing spondylitis. TCRdb itself ran the 5' RACE reads through MiXCR, one entry per CDR3 protein. The data hold approximately 250,000 distinct CDR3 sequences, with roughly 25% observed a single time. Material for sequencing was blood, either unsorted or a sorted T cell fraction (not recorded which). All receptors come from a male donor with ankylosing spondylitis or in good health (not recorded which).

This clonotype was recorded at least ten times. The chain couples TRBV29-1 to TRBJ1-1, with D possibly TRBD1 on 6 matching bases. CDR1 and CDR2 from the germline V gene are SQVTM and ANQGSEA. The CDR3 is 13 amino acids. Trimming removed 3 bases from V and 12 bases from J, with 20 bases in between. CDR3 nucleotide sequence: TGCAGCGTTGAGACCGGGACAAAGAGGATGACTTTCTTT. It translates to CSVETGTKRMTFF.

This clonotype was detected ten times or more. In DNA, the CDR3 is TGTGCCAGCAGCCAAGATCGTCAAGGGAATGAGCAGTTCTTC. Translation: CASSQDRQGNEQFF. The chain recombines TRBV4-2 with TRBJ2-1; D is unresolved. Trimming left V 0 bases short and J 7 bases short, with 10 bases between. The CDR3 contains 14 residues. Germline V gene sequence: CDR1 LGHNA, CDR2 YNFKEQ.

This clonotype was detected many times. This rearrangement joins TRBV24-1 to TRBJ2-6; D is unclear. Germline CDR1 KGHDR, CDR2 SFDVKD. The CDR3 length is 18 residues. V was cut by 2 bases and J by 0 bases, with 13 bases left in between. CDR3: CATSDSSGVSSGANVLTF. The DNA of the CDR3 is TGTGCCACCAGTGATTCTTCAGGAGTCAGCTCTGGGGCCAACGTCCTGACTTTC.

This clonotype was found once. V is TRBV29-1 and J is TRBJ2-7, with 7 bases lining up with TRBD1. CDR3 length: 13 residues. Looked up from germline, CDR1 is SQVTM and CDR2 is ANQGSEA. Germline trimming cut 2 bases from V and 5 bases from J; bases unmatched to any gene: 6. The CDR3 nucleotides are TGCAGCGTTGAAAGGGGGCTTGGGGACGAGCAGTACTTC. Its protein is CSVERGLGDEQYF.

V is TRBV6-1 and J is TRBJ2-3; D may be TRBD1 (6 bases). Germline CDR1 reads MNHNS; CDR2 reads SASEGT. V was cut by 6 bases and J by 6 bases, with 13 bases left in between. This CDR3 has 13 amino acids. CDR3 protein: CASSQGWVDTQYF. Written as DNA, the CDR3 is TGTGCCAGCAGCCAGGGGTGGGTTGATACGCAGTATTTT.

This clonotype was found many times. The chain is built from TRBV2 and TRBJ2-1, with D unclear. The ends were cut back, 4 bases at V and 4 bases at J, with 8 bases in the middle. The CDR3 covers 13 residues. Per germline, CDR1 SNHLY and CDR2 FYNNEI. The CDR3 nucleotides are TGTGCCAGCAGTGGGACGAGATACAATGAGCAGTTCTTC. Amino acid sequence: CASSGTRYNEQFF.

This clonotype occurred many times. The rearrangement joins TRBV5-8 to TRBJ2-5; D is tentatively TRBD1 or TRBD2 (6 bases each). This CDR3 contains 14 residues. Trimming took 4 bases from V and 5 from J, leaving 15 bases between them. The germline gives CDR1 SGHTS, CDR2 YDEGEE. This CDR3 is CASSRRSGAETQYF. In nucleotides, the CDR3 is TGTGCCAGCAGCCGCCGGTCGGGGGCGGAGACCCAGTACTTC.

Worth noting for this clonotype: This may be a read error: a much more frequent sequence differs by one nucleotide. The gene calls are TRBV12-3 or TRBV12-4 and TRBJ2-7; tentatively, D is TRBD1 (6 bases). The CDR3 is made up of 13 amino acids. Trimming cost V 6 bases and J 0 bases, with 9 bases left between them. CDR3 protein: CASSDRSSYEQYF. The CDR3, as DNA: TGTGCCAGCAGCGACAGGAGCTCCTACGAGCAGTACTTC.

The chain joins TRBV24-1 to TRBJ2-3; tentative D call: TRBD2 (5 bases). The germline V gene encodes CDR1 KGHDR and CDR2 SFDVKD. V shed 4 bases and J shed 0 bases, with 13 bases lying between them. The CDR3 has 16 residues. The CDR3 DNA is TGTGCCACCAGTGACCCCTTTCGGGGAAGCACAGATACGCAGTATTTT. It encodes CATSDPFRGSTDTQYF.

In its sample, this clonotype was seen a few times. The chain joins TRBV30 to TRBJ2-7, with 8 positions matching TRBD1. There are 13 residues in the CDR3. V dropped 4 bases and J dropped 6; count of bases not matched to a gene: 8. CDR1 and CDR2 from the germline V gene are GTSNPN and SVGIG (reference sequence). The CDR3: CAWNRQGSGEQYF. The CDR3 coding sequence is TGTGCCTGGAATCGACAGGGGTCGGGCGAGCAGTACTTC.

V is TRBV20-1 and J is TRBJ1-4; tentatively, D is TRBD1 (6 bases). CDR3 length equals 13 residues. V was cut by 6 bases and J by 7 bases, with 15 bases left in between. Germline-derived CDR1 and CDR2 are DFQATT and SNEGSKA (reference sequence). The CDR3 DNA sequence: TGCAGTGCGACGACAGGTTCGGTTGAAAAACTGTTTTTT. It codes for CSATTGSVEKLFF.

This clonotype has at least ten counts. This chain links TRBV28 with TRBJ2-4; 8 positions match TRBD2. Per germline, CDR1 MDHEN and CDR2 SYDVKM. This CDR3 has 13 residues. J gave up 7 bases and V 6 bases, and 5 bases lay outside the gene matches. CDR3 amino acids: CASRGGTRNIQYF. CDR3 nucleotide sequence: TGTGCCAGCAGGGGCGGGACTAGGAACATTCAGTACTTC. Variable domain in full (rest from reference TRBV28 and TRBJ2-4): DVKVTQSSRYLVKRTGEKVFLECVQDMDHENMFWYRQDPGLGLRLIYFSYDVKMKEKGDIPEGYSVSREKKERFSLILESASTNQTSMYLCASRGGTRNIQYFGAGTRLSVL.